This T cell receptor beta chain was sequenced during a study of graft-versus-host responses after intestinal transplantation. Study in general: The study gave all recipients anti-thymocyte globulin induction, then tacrolimus and steroids for approximately 3 years.

Method: immunoSEQ multiplex PCR; TCRdb's copy keeps in-frame clones and lacks some. The table lists tens of thousands of clones, under 90% of them singletons. Per germline, CDR1 SGHTA and CDR2 FQGNSA. The CDR3 is 13 amino acids. V lost 5 bases to trimming and J lost 2 bases, with 9 bases between them. Overall study results and limits: Graft-versus-host to host-versus-graft clonal ratios in allografts were high in patients with graft-donor T cell macrochimerism.

On this clone: Its antigen remains unidentified.

The chain is built from TRBV7-2 and TRBJ2-5, with D possibly being TRBD2 (5 bases). The receptor was derived from a human donor who was the organ donor for an intestinal transplant. The specimen comprised unstimulated CD4+ T cells sorted from spleen or lymph node cells, sampled before transplant. In DNA, the CDR3 is TGTGCCAGCAGCCCCCGGAGGCAAGAGACCCAGTACTTC. This codes for CASSPRRQETQYF.